Only a few counts were recorded for the clone carrying this T cell receptor (beta chain). Next came a second PCR, run for about 6 to 12 cycles, which used a sample-barcoded 5' primer along with a J-beta primer mix. TCRdb passed the 5' RACE reads through MiXCR, listing each CDR3 protein once. The data show 1.5 million to 2 million distinct CDR3 sequences, 28% seen once. This entry comes from a study of blood T cells in healthy people across ages. Each donor supplied roughly 10 milliliters of peripheral blood. The trim removed 4 bases at V and 4 bases at J, leaving 2 bases unmatched. Germline CDR1 is MRHNA and CDR2 is SNTAGT. This CDR3 region has 15 residues.

The sample consisted of blood. The receptor was isolated from a woman aged 30 to 39 in good health. The rearrangement joins TRBV6-4 to TRBJ2-3, with 13 bases identical to TRBD2. CDR3 sequence: CASSVTSGGPDTQYF. In DNA, the CDR3 is TGTGCCAGCAGTGTGACTAGCGGGGGGCCAGATACGCAGTATTTT.